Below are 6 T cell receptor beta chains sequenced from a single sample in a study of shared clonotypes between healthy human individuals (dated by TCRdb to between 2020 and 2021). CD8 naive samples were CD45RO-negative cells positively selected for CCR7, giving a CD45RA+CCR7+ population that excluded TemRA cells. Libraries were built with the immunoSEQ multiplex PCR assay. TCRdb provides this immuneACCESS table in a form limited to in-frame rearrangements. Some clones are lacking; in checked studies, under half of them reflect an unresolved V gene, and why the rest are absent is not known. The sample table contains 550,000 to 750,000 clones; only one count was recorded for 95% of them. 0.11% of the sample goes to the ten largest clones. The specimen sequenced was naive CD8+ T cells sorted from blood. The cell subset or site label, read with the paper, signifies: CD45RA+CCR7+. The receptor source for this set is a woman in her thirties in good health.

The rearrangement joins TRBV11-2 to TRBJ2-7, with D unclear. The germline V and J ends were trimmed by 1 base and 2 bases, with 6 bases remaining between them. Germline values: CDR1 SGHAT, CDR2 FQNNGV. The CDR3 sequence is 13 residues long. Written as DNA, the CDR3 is TGTGCCAGCAGCTTAGGGTTCACCTACGAGCAGTACTTC. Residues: CASSLGFTYEQYF. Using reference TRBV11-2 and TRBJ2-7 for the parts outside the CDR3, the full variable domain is EAGVAQSPRYKIIEKRQSVAFWCNPISGHATLYWYQQILGQGPKLLIQFQNNGVVDDSQLPKDRFSAERLKGVDSTLKIQPAKLEDSAVYLCASSLGFTYEQYFGPGTRLTVT.

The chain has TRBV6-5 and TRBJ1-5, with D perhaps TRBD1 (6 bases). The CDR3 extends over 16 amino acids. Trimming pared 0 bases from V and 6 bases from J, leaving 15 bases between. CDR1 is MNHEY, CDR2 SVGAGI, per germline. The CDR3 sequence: CASSYSGAGGGQPQHF. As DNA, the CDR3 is TGTGCCAGCAGTTACTCGGGTGCGGGGGGCGGTCAGCCCCAGCATTTT.

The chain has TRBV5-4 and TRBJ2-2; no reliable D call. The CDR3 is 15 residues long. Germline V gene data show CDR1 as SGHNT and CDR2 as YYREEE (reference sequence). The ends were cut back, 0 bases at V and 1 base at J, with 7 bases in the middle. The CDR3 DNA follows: TGTGCCAGCAGCTTGGTAGGCCTGAACACCGGGGAGCTGTTTTTT. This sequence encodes CASSLVGLNTGELFF.

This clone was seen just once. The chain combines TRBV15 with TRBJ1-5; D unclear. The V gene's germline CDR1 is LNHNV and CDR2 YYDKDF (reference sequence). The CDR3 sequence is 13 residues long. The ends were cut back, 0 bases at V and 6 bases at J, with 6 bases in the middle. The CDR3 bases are TGTGCCACCAGCAGAGAACCCCGTCAGCCCCAGCATTTT. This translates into CATSREPRQPQHF.

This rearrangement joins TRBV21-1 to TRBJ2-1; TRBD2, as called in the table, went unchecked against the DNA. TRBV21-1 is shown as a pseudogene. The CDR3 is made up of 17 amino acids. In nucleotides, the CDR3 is TGTGCCAGCAGCAAACTTGTAGGGCTAGCGGGAGCATTTGAGCAGTTCTTC. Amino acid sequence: CASSKLVGLAGAFEQFF.

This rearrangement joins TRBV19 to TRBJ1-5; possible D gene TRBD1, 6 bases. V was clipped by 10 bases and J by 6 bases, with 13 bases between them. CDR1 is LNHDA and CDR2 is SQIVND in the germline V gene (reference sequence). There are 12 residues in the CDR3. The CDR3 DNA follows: TGTGCCACCACGACAGGTATTCAGCCCCAGCATTTT. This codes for CATTTGIQPQHF.